The entry below describes one T cell receptor (beta chain). What it binds is not known. The sample is drawn from a study of cytomegalovirus exposure and HLA in healthy donors. Notes on the study in general: Diagnosis of cytomegalovirus status made by the classifier reportedly showed high specificity and sensitivity.

13 Jbeta primers and 60 Vbeta primers were used for the PCR. The table came from immunoSEQ multiplex PCR; TCRdb's copy has only in-frame clones and leaves some out. Altogether approximately 130,000 clones are present, around 79% being singletons, with the ten largest covering 1.3% to 1.5%. With V trimmed by 4 bases and J by 4 bases, 4 bases remained unmatched. The CDR3 is 15 amino acids. Germline assignment: CDR1 MNHEY and CDR2 SMNVEV (reference sequence). The TCR sequence derives from a woman in her 40s in good health and CMV-seronegative. The V and J genes are TRBV27 and TRBJ2-5; TRBD1 matches 12 bases. Material: PBMCs. The CDR3, as DNA: TGTGCCAGCAGTTCTGGGACAGGGGGCCGAGAGACCCAGTACTTC. As protein: CASSSGTGGRETQYF.